This T cell receptor (beta chain) was documented in a study of radiotherapy plus CTLA-4 blockade in lung cancer. V lost 6 bases, J lost 3 bases, and 6 bases lay in between. Germline V lookup: CDR1 MNHEY, CDR2 SVGAGI. CDR3 length: 11 residues. The data were produced by immunoSEQ multiplex PCR, yet TCRdb's version contains in-frame clones alone and is incomplete. The table shows over 70,000 clones, with approximately 86% occurring only once. In its sample, this clone was seen once. This receptor was taken from a human donor with non-small cell lung cancer who had a partial response to radiotherapy plus ipilimumab. The sequences come from peripheral blood, collected from a patient treated with radiotherapy plus ipilimumab. This chain joins TRBV6-5 and TRBJ2-7; no definite D call. Written as DNA, the CDR3 is TGTGCCAGCAGGGCCCTCTACGAGCAGTACTTC. Translation gives CASRALYEQYF.